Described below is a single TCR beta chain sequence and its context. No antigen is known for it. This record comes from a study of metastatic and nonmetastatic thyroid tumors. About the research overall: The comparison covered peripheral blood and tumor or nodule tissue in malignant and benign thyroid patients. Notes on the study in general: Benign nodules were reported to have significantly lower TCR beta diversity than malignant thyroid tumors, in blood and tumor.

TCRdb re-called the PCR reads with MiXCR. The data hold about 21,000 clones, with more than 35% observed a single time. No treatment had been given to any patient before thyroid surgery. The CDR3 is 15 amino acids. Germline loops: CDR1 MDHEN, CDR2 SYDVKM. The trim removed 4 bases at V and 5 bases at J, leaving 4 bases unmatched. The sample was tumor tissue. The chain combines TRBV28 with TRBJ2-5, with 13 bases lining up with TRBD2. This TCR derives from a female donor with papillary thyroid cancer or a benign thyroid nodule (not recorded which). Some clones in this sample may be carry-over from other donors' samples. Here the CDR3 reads CASSSPGLAGETQYF. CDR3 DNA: TGTGCCAGCAGTTCCCCGGGACTAGCGGGGGAGACCCAGTACTTC.